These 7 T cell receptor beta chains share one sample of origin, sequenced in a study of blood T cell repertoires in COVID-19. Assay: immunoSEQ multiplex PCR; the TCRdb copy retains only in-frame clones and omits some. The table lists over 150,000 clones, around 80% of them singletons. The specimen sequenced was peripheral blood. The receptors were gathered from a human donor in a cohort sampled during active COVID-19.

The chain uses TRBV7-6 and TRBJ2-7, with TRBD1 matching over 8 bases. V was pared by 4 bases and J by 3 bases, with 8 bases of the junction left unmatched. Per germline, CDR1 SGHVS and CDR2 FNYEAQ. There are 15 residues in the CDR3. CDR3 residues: CASSSTGDGNYEQYF. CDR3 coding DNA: TGTGCCAGCAGCTCGACAGGGGACGGAAACTACGAGCAGTACTTC.

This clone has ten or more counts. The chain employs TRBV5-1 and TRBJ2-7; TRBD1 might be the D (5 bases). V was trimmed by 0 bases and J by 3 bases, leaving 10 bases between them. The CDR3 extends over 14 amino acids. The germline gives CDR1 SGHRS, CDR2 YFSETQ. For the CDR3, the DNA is TGCGCCAGCAGCTTGGAGCAGGGATTCTACGAGCAGTACTTC. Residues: CASSLEQGFYEQYF.

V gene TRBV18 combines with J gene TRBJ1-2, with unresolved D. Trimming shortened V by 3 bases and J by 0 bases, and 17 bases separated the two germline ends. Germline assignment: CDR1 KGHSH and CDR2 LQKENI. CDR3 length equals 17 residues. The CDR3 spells CASSPLSVGEPNYGYTF. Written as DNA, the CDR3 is TGTGCCAGCTCACCTCTTTCCGTAGGAGAACCTAACTATGGCTACACCTTC. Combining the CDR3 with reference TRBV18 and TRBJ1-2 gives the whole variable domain NAGVMQNPRHLVRRRGQEARLRCSPMKGHSHVYWYRQLPEEGLKFMVYLQKENIIDESGMPKERFSAEFPKEGPSILRIQQVVRGDSAAYFCASSPLSVGEPNYGYTFGSGTRLTVV.

CDR3 in amino acids: CASSLSVGELFF. DNA for the CDR3: TGTGCCAGCAGCCTAAGTGTCGGGGAGCTGTTTTTT. The genes are TRBV7-2 and TRBJ2-2; D not resolved. The V end lost 5 bases, the J end lost 7 bases, and 8 bases lay between the germline ends. Germline V lookup: CDR1 SGHTA, CDR2 FQGNSA. This CDR3 comprises 12 residues.

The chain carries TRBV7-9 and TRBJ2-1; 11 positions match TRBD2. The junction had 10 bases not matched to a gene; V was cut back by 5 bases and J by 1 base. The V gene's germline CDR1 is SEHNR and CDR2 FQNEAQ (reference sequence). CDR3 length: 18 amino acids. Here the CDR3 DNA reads TGTGCCAGCAGCCCACTCATAGCGGGGGGGCTATCCTACAATGAGCAGTTCTTC. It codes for CASSPLIAGGLSYNEQFF.

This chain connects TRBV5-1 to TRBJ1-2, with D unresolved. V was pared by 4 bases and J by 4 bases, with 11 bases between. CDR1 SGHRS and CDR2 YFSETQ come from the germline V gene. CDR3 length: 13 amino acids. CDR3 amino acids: CASSETYSYGYTF. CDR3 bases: TGCGCCAGCAGCGAAACTTACAGCTATGGCTACACCTTC. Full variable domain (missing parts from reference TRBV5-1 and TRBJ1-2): KAGVTQTPRYLIKTRGQQVTLSCSPISGHRSVSWYQQTPGQGLQFLFEYFSETQRNKGNFPGRFSGRQFSNSRSEMNVSTLELGDSALYLCASSETYSYGYTFGSGTRLTVV.

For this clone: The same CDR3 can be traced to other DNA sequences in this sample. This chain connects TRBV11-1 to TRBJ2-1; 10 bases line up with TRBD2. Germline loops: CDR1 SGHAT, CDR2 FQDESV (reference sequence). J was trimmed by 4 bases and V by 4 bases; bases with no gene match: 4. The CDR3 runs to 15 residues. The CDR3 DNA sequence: TGTGCCAGCAGCTGGAGCGGGGGGGATTACAATGAGCAGTTCTTC. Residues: CASSWSGGDYNEQFF.